The source of this TCR beta chain is a study of T cells in Graves' hyperthyroidism and ophthalmopathy. The CDR3 sequence is 18 residues long. The junction had 9 bases not matched to a gene; V was cut back by 0 bases and J by 3 bases. CDR1 is SGHNT, CDR2 YENEEA, per germline. This clonotype has a count of ten or more. The PBMCs were taken from around 9 ml of fresh peripheral blood. There were TCR beta CDR3 regions amplified from RNA transcripts. First-round RT-PCR with HTBI primers amplified the TCR CDR3 region. TCRdb analysed the multiplex PCR reads with MiXCR anew, one entry per CDR3 protein. Of 250,000 to 350,000 distinct CDR3 sequences listed, 20% to 25% are singletons.

The receptor was isolated from a man younger than 45 with Graves' ophthalmopathy. The J gene is TRBJ2-1, the V gene TRBV11-3, with 9 positions matching TRBD2. Input material: blood. As DNA, the CDR3 is TGTGCCAGCAGCTTAGACAACCCCGGGACTAGCCGCTACAATGAGCAGTTCTTC. Translating it yields CASSLDNPGTSRYNEQFF. Using reference TRBV11-3 and TRBJ2-1 for the parts outside the CDR3, the full variable domain is EAGVVQSPRYKIIEKKQPVAFWCNPISGHNTLYWYLQNLGQGPELLIRYENEEAVDDSQLPKDRFSAERLKGVDSTLKIQPAELGDSAVYLCASSLDNPGTSRYNEQFFGPGTRLTVL.